Described below is a single TCR beta chain sequence and its context. The target antigen is unknown. This entry comes from a study of T cell responses to AZD1222 COVID-19 vaccine. The table came from immunoSEQ multiplex PCR; TCRdb's copy has only in-frame clones and leaves some out. Among 180,000 or so clones, 90% to 95% were seen once, and the ten largest hold approximately 1.8%. Regarding the study as a whole: Spike-specific TCRs gained breadth and depth after people received two AZD1222 doses. At 160-218 and 743-854, vaccine-associated CD4 TCRs were dominant, and they spanned spike. Close to half of all spike-specific TCRs reportedly target regions of the variants that are unmutated. Clonal diversity was possibly underestimated, and the donors were mostly white British, with more females.

The germline V gene encodes CDR1 MNHEY and CDR2 SVGAGI. Trimming stripped 7 bases from V and 8 bases from J, with 11 bases between. The CDR3 has 11 residues. The receptor was isolated from an adult who received the AZD1222 COVID-19 vaccine. The sequencing used peripheral blood, collected 28 days after the second AZD1222 dose. The chain is built from TRBV6-5 and TRBJ1-1; perhaps TRBD1 as D (6 bases). The CDR3 region has the DNA TGTGCCAGCACCTCTGGGACAGAAGCTTTCTTT. This gives the protein CASTSGTEAFF.